The 10 T cell receptor beta chains reported below all come from one sample, sequenced in a study of CXCR3-negative and CXCR3-positive naive CD8 T cells. The TRB cDNA libraries were prepared by 5' RACE with UMI labels. TCRdb reprocessed the 5' RACE reads and keeps a single row for each CDR3 protein, giving no DNA. The listing records tens of thousands of distinct CDR3 sequences. Sequenced: memory CD8+ T cells from blood. These receptors were collected from a human donor in good health. Some clones in this sample may be carry-over from other donors' samples.

The V gene is TRBV15, the J gene TRBJ1-5; there is no DNA to check the TCRdb D call of TRBD1. This CDR3 is 18 amino acids long. The germline V gene has CDR1 LNHNV and CDR2 YYDKDF (reference sequence). This chain's CDR3 is CATSRDSSTGVGNQPQHF. Based on the CDR3 plus reference TRBV15 and TRBJ1-5, the full variable domain is DAMVIQNPRYQVTQFGKPVTLSCSQTLNHNVMYWYQQKSSQAPKLLFHYYDKDFNNEADTPDNFQSRRPNTSFCFLDIRSPGLGDTAMYLCATSRDSSTGVGNQPQHFGDGTRLSIL.

The chain has TRBV25-1 and TRBJ1-2; no DNA is available, so the TRBD1 call from TCRdb remains unchecked. CDR1 and CDR2 (germline): MGHDK, SYGVNS. CDR3 size: 18 residues. CDR3 amino acids: CASSEFLQAGTPNGGYTF.

The chain recombines TRBV6-2 or TRBV6-3 with TRBJ2-7. This CDR3 has 13 residues. The germline V gene encodes CDR1 MNHEY and CDR2 SVGEGT. CDR3 in amino acids: CASSYGSTYEQYF.

This chain uses TRBV5-4 with TRBJ2-1. Germline V gene lookup returns CDR1 SGHNT and CDR2 YYREEE (reference sequence). This CDR3 is built from 18 residues. CDR3 region: CASSLLGRWGSSYNEQFF.

V and J are TRBV20-1 and TRBJ1-1. This CDR3 contains 14 residues. CDR1 and CDR2 from the germline V gene are DFQATT and SNEGSKA (reference sequence). CDR3 region: CSAILGRMNTEAFF.

The chain recombines TRBV29-1 with TRBJ2-7. Germline V gene sequence: CDR1 SQVTM, CDR2 ANQGSEA. This CDR3 is built from 12 residues. The CDR3: CSVADGFYEQYF.

CDR3 sequence: CSVQEGLSYEQYF. The V and J genes are TRBV29-1 and TRBJ2-7; the TCRdb call, TRBD2, lacks DNA for checking. The CDR3 consists of 13 residues. In germline, CDR1 is SQVTM, CDR2 ANQGSEA.

The V call is TRBV14, the J call TRBJ1-2. This CDR3 has 13 residues. Per germline, CDR1 SGHDN and CDR2 FVKESK. The CDR3 sequence is CASSHPTSYGYTF.

The chain has TRBV5-1 and TRBJ2-3; no DNA is available, so the TRBD1 call from TCRdb remains unchecked. The CDR3 covers 14 residues. Per germline, CDR1 SGHRS and CDR2 YFSETQ. The CDR3 is CASSPGQSTDTQYF.

This chain uses TRBV12-3 or TRBV12-4 with TRBJ2-2; the TCRdb call, TRBD2, lacks DNA for checking. This CDR3 has 17 residues. This chain's CDR3 is CASSPARGTSRAGELFF.